This entry is about one TCR beta chain. The antigen remains undetermined. It was with 60 Vbeta and 13 Jbeta primers that the PCR ran. Generated by immunoSEQ multiplex PCR, the TCRdb table keeps only in-frame clones and is missing some. The sample has over 200,000 clones, about 79% seen once. The sample is drawn from a study of cytomegalovirus exposure and HLA in healthy donors. Findings and caveats of the study: Per published accounts, TCR beta sequences correctly predicted the HLA-A and HLA-B alleles of most subjects.

Germline lookup yields CDR1 SGHNT and CDR2 YYREEE (reference sequence). The CDR3 is made up of 13 amino acids. Trimming cost V 4 bases and J 5 bases; bases outside gene matches: 3. Sequenced material: PBMCs. The sequence derives from a male donor in good health and CMV-seronegative. The V and J genes are TRBV5-4 and TRBJ2-5; 9 nucleotides line up with TRBD1. CDR3 residues: CASSDGQGETQYF. The CDR3 bases are TGTGCCAGCAGCGACGGACAGGGGGAGACCCAGTACTTC.